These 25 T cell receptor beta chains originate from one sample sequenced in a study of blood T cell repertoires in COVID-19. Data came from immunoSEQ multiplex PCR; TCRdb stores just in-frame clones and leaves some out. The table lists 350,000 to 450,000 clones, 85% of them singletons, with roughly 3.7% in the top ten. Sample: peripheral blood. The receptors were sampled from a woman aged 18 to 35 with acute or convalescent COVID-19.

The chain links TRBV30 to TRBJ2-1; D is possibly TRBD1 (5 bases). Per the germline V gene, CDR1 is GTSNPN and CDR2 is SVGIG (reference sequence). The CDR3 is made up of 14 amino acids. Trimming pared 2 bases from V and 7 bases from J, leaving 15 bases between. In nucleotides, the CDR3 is TGTGCCTGGAGTAGGGGTTCCGGGTGGAATGAGCAGTTCTTC. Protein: CAWSRGSGWNEQFF.

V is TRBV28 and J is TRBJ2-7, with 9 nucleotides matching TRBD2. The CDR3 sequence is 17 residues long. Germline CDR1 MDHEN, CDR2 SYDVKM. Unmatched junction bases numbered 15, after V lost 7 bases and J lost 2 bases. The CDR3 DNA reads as TGTGCCAGCACCTATATCCCCAGGACTAGCGCCACCTACGAGCAGTACTTC. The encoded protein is CASTYIPRTSATYEQYF.

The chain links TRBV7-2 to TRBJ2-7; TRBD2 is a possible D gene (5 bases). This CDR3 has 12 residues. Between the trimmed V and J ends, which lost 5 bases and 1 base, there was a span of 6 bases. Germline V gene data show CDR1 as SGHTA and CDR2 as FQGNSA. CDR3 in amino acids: CASSRLSYEQYF. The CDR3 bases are TGTGCCAGCAGCCGACTATCCTACGAGCAGTACTTC.

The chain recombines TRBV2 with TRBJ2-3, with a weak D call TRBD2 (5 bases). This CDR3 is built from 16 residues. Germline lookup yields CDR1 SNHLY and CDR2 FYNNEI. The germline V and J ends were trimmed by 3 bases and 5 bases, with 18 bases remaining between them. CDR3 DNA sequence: TGTGCCAGCAGTGATCGGGGTGGTCTAGCTGGAGATACGCAGTATTTT. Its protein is CASSDRGGLAGDTQYF.

CDR3 sequence (DNA): TGTGCTAGTGGTTTGGGGTCTAGCGACCAAGAGACCCAGTACTTC. It yields the protein CASGLGSSDQETQYF. The chain uses TRBV12-5 and TRBJ2-5, with D perhaps matching TRBD2 (6 bases). Germline loops: CDR1 LGHNT, CDR2 FRNRAP. This CDR3 is built from 15 residues. V dropped 1 base and J dropped 0 bases, with 9 bases sitting between them.

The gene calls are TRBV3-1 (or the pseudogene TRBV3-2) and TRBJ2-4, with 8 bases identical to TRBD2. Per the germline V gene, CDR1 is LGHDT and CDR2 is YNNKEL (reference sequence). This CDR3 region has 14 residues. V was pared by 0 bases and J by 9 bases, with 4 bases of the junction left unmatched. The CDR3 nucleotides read TGTGCCAGCAGCCAAGATAGCGGGACCGGCATTCAGTACTTC. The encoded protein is CASSQDSGTGIQYF.

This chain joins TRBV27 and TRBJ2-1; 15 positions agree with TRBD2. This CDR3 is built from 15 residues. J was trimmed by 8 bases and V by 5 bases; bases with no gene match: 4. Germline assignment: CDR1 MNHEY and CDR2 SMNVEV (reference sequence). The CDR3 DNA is TGTGCCAGCAGTATCCGGACTAGCGGGAGGGATGAGCAGTTCTTC. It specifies CASSIRTSGRDEQFF.

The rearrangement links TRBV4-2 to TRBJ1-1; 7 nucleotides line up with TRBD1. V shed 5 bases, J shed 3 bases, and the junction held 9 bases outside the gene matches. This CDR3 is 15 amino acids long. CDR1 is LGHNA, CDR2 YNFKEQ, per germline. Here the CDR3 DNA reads TGTGCCAGCAGCTCAGAAGGGGGCGGCCACACTGAAGCTTTCTTT. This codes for CASSSEGGGHTEAFF.

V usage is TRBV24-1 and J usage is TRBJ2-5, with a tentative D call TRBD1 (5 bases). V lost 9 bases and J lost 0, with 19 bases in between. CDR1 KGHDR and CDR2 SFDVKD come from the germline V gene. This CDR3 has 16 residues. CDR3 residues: CATGAVEKLYQETQYF. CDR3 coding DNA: TGTGCCACCGGGGCGGTAGAGAAACTGTACCAAGAGACCCAGTACTTC.

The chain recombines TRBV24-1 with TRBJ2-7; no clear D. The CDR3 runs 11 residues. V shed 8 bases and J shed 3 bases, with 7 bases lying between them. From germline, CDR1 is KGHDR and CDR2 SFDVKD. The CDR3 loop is CATNDGYEQYF. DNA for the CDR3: TGTGCCACCAATGACGGCTACGAGCAGTACTTC.

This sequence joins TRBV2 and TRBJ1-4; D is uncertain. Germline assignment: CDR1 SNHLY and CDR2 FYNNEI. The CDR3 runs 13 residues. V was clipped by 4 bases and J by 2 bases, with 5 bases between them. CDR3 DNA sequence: TGTGCCAGCAGTGCTAACACTAATGAAAAACTGTTTTTT. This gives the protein CASSANTNEKLFF.

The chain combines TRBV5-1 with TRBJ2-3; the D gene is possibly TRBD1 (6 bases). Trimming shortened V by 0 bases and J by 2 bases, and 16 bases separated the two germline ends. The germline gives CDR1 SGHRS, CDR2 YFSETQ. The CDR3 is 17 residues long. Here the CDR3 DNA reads TGCGCCAGCAGCTTGGCCCAATCAGGGGAACCCACAGATACGCAGTATTTT. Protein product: CASSLAQSGEPTDTQYF.

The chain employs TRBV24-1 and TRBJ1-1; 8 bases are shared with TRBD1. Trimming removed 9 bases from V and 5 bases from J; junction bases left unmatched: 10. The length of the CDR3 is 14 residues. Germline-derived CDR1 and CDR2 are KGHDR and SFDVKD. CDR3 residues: CATLGTGGLTEAFF. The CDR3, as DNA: TGTGCCACCCTAGGAACAGGGGGGCTTACTGAAGCTTTCTTT.

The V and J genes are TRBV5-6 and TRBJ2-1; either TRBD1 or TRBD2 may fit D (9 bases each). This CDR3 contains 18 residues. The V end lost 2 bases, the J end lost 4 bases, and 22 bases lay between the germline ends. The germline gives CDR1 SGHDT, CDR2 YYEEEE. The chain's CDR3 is CASSLWDRELAGYNEQFF. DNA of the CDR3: TGTGCCAGCAGCTTATGGGACAGGGAACTAGCGGGTTACAATGAGCAGTTCTTC.

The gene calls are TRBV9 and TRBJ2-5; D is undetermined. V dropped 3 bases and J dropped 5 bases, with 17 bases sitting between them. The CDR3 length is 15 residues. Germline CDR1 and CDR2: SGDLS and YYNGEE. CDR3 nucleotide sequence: TGTGCCAGCAGCGCCATGATCGGCTCCGGGGAGACCCAGTACTTC. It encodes CASSAMIGSGETQYF.

The DNA for the CDR3 is TGTGCCAGCTGGCCTTGGTTATTGAACACTGAAGCTTTCTTT. Translating it yields CASWPWLLNTEAFF. The rearrangement links TRBV6-5 to TRBJ1-1; D unclear. Germline assignment: CDR1 MNHEY and CDR2 SVGAGI. Trimming removed 8 bases from V and 0 bases from J, with 13 bases in between. The CDR3 is made up of 14 amino acids.

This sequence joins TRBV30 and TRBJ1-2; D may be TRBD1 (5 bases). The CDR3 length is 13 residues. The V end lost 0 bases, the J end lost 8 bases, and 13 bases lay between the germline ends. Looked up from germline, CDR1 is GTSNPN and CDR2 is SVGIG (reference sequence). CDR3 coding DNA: TGTGCCTGGAGTGTAGGGCCCCAGGGAGGCTACACCTTC. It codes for CAWSVGPQGGYTF.

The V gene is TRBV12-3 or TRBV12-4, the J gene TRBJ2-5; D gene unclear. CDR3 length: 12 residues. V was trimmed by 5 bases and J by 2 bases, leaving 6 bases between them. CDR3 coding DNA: TGTGCCAGCAGTACCACTCAAGAGACCCAGTACTTC. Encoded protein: CASSTTQETQYF.

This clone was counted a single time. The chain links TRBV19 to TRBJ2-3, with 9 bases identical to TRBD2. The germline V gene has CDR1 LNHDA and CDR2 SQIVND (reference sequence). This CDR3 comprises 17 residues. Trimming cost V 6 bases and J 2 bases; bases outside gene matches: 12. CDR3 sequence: CASSPSVAGAFTDTQYF. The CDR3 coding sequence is TGTGCCAGTAGCCCCTCGGTAGCGGGAGCCTTCACAGATACGCAGTATTTT. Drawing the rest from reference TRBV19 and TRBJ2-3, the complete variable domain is DGGITQSPKYLFRKEGQNVTLSCEQNLNHDAMYWYRQDPGQGLRLIYYSQIVNDFQKGDIAEGYSVSREKKESFPLTVTSAQKNPTAFYLCASSPSVAGAFTDTQYFGPGTRLTVL.

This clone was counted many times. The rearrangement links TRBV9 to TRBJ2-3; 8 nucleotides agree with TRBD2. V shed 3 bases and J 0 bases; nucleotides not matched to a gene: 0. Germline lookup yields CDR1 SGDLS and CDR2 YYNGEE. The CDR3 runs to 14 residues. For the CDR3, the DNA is TGTGCCAGCAGCGGGACTAGCAGCACAGATACGCAGTATTTT. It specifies CASSGTSSTDTQYF.

In DNA form, the CDR3 reads TGTGCCAGTAGTATGCGGACAGGCTACAATGAGCAGTTCTTC. Residues: CASSMRTGYNEQFF. J is TRBJ2-1 and V is TRBV19, with TRBD1 matching over 7 bases. Germline V gives CDR1 LNHDA, CDR2 SQIVND (reference sequence). The CDR3 covers 14 residues. The junction had 2 bases not matched to a gene; V was cut back by 3 bases and J by 3 bases.

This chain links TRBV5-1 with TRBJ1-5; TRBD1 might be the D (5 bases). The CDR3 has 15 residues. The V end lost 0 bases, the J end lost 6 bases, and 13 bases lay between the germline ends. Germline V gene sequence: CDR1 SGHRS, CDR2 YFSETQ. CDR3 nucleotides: TGCGCCAGCAGCTTGGAGGGCCAGGGAGGTCAGCCCCAGCATTTT. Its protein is CASSLEGQGGQPQHF.

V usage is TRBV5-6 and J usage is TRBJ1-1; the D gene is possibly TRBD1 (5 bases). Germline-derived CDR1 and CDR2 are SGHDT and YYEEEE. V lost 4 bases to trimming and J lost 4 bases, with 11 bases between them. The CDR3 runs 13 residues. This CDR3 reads CASSHGRGTEAFF. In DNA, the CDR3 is TGTGCCAGCAGCCACGGGAGGGGCACTGAAGCTTTCTTT.

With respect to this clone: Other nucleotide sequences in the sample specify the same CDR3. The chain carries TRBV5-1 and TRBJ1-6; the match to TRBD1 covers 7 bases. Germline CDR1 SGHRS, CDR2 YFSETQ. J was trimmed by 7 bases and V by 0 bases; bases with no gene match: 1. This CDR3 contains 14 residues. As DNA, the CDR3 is TGCGCCAGCAGCTTGGAACAGGGGAATTCACCCCTCCACTTT. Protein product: CASSLEQGNSPLHF.

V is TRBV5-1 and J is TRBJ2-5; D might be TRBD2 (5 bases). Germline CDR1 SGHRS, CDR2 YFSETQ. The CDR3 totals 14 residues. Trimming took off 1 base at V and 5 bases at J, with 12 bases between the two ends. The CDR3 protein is CASSLNPGLETQYF. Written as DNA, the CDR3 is TGCGCCAGCAGCTTGAATCCGGGGTTGGAGACCCAGTACTTC. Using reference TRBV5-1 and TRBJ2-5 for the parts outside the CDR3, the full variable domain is KAGVTQTPRYLIKTRGQQVTLSCSPISGHRSVSWYQQTPGQGLQFLFEYFSETQRNKGNFPGRFSGRQFSNSRSEMNVSTLELGDSALYLCASSLNPGLETQYFGPGTRLLVL.